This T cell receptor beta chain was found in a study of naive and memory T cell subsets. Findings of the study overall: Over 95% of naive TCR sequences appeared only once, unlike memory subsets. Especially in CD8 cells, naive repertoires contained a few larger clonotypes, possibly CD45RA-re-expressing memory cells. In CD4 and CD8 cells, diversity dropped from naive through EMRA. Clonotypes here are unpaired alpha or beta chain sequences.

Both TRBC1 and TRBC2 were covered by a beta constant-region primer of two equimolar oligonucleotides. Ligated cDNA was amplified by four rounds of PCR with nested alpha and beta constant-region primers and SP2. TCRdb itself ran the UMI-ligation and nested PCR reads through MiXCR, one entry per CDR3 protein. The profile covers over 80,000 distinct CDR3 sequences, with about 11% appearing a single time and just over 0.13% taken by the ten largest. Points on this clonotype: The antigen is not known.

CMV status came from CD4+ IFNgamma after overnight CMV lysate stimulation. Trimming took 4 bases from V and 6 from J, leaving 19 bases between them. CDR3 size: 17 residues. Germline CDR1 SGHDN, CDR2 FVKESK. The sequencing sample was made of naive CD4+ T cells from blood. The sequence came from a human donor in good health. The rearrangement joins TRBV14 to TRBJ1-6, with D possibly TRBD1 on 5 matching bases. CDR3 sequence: CASSPTGGGRINSPLHF. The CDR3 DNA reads TGTGCCAGCAGCCCGACGGGGGGGGGAAGAATTAATTCACCCCTCCACTTT.